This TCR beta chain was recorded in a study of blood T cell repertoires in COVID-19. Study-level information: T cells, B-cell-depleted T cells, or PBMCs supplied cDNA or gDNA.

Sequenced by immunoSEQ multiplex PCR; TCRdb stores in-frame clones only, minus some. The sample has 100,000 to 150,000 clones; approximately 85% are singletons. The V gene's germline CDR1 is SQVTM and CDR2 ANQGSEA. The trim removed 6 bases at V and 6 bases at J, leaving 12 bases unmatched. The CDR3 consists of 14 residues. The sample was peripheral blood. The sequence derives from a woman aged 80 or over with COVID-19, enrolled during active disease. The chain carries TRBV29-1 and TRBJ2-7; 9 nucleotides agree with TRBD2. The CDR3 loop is CSVRAAAGGPEQYF. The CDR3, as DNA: TGCAGCGTCCGTGCTGCAGCGGGAGGCCCCGAGCAGTACTTC.